This T cell receptor (beta chain) was recorded in a study of STAT5B mutations in CD4+ large granular lymphocyte leukemia. CDR1 and CDR2 (germline): SGHTA, FQGNSA. The V end lost 2 bases, the J end lost 0 bases, and 11 bases lay between the germline ends. This CDR3 has 16 residues. The assay was immunoSEQ multiplex PCR, and TCRdb's table has in-frame clones only and misses some. The profile shows more than 30,000 clones, approximately 79% of them singletons. The sequenced sample consisted of CD4+ T cells from blood buffy coats. The origin of this receptor is a human donor in good health. The rearrangement uses TRBV7-2 and TRBJ1-3, with a tentative D call TRBD1 (5 bases). The CDR3 DNA reads TGTGCCAGCAGCTTATACTCGACAGACTCTGGAAACACCATATATTTT. This sequence encodes CASSLYSTDSGNTIYF.